Below are 15 T cell receptor beta chains sequenced from a single sample in a study of beta chain features in type 1 diabetes. Isolated RNA was reverse transcribed in full, so expressed TCRB transcripts were sequenced. Clones were sequenced by immunoSEQ multiplex PCR, and TCRdb holds only the in-frame ones, with some missing. Seen here are under 450,000 clones, roughly 13% observed once, and the top ten hold less than 0.04%. Sequenced input: naive CD4+ T cells from blood. The receptor set was obtained from a man aged 30 to 39 in good health.

V and J are TRBV7-6 and TRBJ2-6; D is unresolved. This CDR3 comprises 16 residues. Between the trimmed V and J ends, which lost 4 bases and 2 bases, there was a span of 12 bases. Per germline, CDR1 SGHVS and CDR2 FNYEAQ. CDR3 sequence: CASSSLPAAGANVLTF. CDR3 in DNA: TGTGCCAGCAGCTCTCTCCCGGCAGCTGGGGCCAACGTCCTGACTTTC.

This clone was seen a few times. The chain links TRBV7-2 to TRBJ2-5; the D gene is possibly TRBD2 (6 bases). The CDR3 sequence is 12 residues long. The ends were cut back, 0 bases at V and 12 bases at J, with 11 bases in the middle. The germline gives CDR1 SGHTA, CDR2 FQGNSA. The CDR3 nucleotides read TGTGCCAGCAGCTTAGCAAACGGGAGCAAGTACTTC. It yields the protein CASSLANGSKYF.

This clone was detected a few times. This rearrangement joins TRBV29-1 to TRBJ1-4; 7 bases map to TRBD1. J was trimmed by 2 bases and V by 6 bases; bases with no gene match: 3. In germline, CDR1 is SQVTM, CDR2 ANQGSEA. The CDR3 consists of 13 residues. The CDR3: CSVQQGTNEKLFF. CDR3 coding DNA: TGCAGCGTGCAACAGGGGACTAATGAAAAACTGTTTTTT.

The V call is TRBV11-2, the J call TRBJ2-3; D remains ambiguous. V shed 8 bases and J shed 9 bases, with 9 bases lying between them. CDR3 size: 10 residues. Germline lookup yields CDR1 SGHAT and CDR2 FQNNGV. The CDR3 is CASSESTQYF. CDR3 nucleotides: TGTGCCAGCTCCGAATCGACGCAGTATTTT.

The sample holds a few counts of this clone. This chain connects TRBV10-3 to TRBJ2-3, with a weak D call TRBD2 (6 bases). Germline CDR1 reads ENHRY; CDR2 reads SYGVKD. The CDR3 spans 13 residues. The V and J ends lost 7 bases and 5 bases respectively, with 13 bases between them. This CDR3 reads CAINGGLGDTQYF. Written as DNA, the CDR3 is TGTGCCATCAACGGGGGTTTAGGAGATACGCAGTATTTT.

J is TRBJ2-4 and V is TRBV11-2; 10 bases map to TRBD2. The junction had 5 bases not matched to a gene; V was cut back by 3 bases and J by 0 bases. Germline V gene lookup returns CDR1 SGHAT and CDR2 FQNNGV. This CDR3 has 17 amino acids. CDR3 loop: CASSLLAGGLAKNIQYF. The CDR3 coding sequence is TGTGCCAGCAGCTTGTTAGCGGGGGGATTAGCCAAAAACATTCAGTACTTC.

This clone came up a few times. The CDR3 sequence is CASSYGGAVADTQYF. CDR3 nucleotides: TGTGCCAGCAGTTACGGGGGGGCCGTGGCAGATACGCAGTATTTT. The V gene is TRBV6-5, the J gene TRBJ2-3; weak D call: TRBD2 (7 bases). The CDR3 consists of 15 residues. V lost 2 bases, J lost 4 bases, and 13 bases lay in between. Germline loops: CDR1 MNHEY, CDR2 SVGAGI.

The chain carries TRBV21-1 and TRBJ2-7. TRBV21-1 counts as a pseudogene. CDR3 length equals 15 residues. The CDR3 protein is CASLKSISGAYEQYV. The CDR3 DNA follows: TGTGCCAGCTTAAAGTCTATTTCGGGGGCATACGAGCAGTACGTC.

This clone has more than one count but fewer than ten. The sample carries other DNA sequences with the same CDR3. The chain links TRBV18 to TRBJ1-1; the D is unclear. The germline CDR1 and CDR2 sequences are KGHSH and LQKENI. This CDR3 comprises 13 residues. Trimming removed 3 bases at V and 1 base at J, with 6 bases between. The CDR3 sequence is CASSPQKNTEAFF. CDR3 DNA sequence: TGTGCCAGCTCACCGCAGAAGAACACTGAAGCTTTCTTT.

This clone was observed a few times. The chain uses TRBV4-1 and TRBJ2-7, with 10 bases identical to TRBD2. The CDR3 is 16 amino acids. The V segment lost 2 bases and the J segment 3 bases; nucleotides outside the gene matches: 7. Per germline, CDR1 MGHRA and CDR2 YSYEKL. CDR3 residues: CASSQQAGLASYEQYF. For the CDR3, the DNA is TGCGCCAGCAGCCAACAGGCGGGACTAGCGAGCTACGAGCAGTACTTC.

This clone has just a few counts. The chain carries TRBV5-1 and TRBJ2-1, with a possible D match to TRBD2 (6 bases). Trimming shortened V by 0 bases and J by 12 bases, and 16 bases separated the two germline ends. Per the germline V gene, CDR1 is SGHRS and CDR2 is YFSETQ. The CDR3 is 14 residues long. The CDR3 loop is CASSLVASVVGQFF. The CDR3 DNA sequence: TGCGCCAGCAGCTTGGTGGCTAGCGTGGTCGGGCAGTTCTTC.

Note on this clone: The same CDR3 arises from other DNA sequences in this sample as well. J is TRBJ1-2 and V is TRBV30; D not certain. Germline V gene data show CDR1 as GTSNPN and CDR2 as SVGIG (reference sequence). Trimming removed 3 bases at V and 7 bases at J, with 12 bases between. The CDR3 has 12 amino acids. The CDR3 DNA follows: TGTGCCTGGAGCGTGGCCGAGGGTGGCTACACCTTC. Protein product: CAWSVAEGGYTF.

This chain joins TRBV6-6 and TRBJ1-6; 8 nucleotides line up with TRBD1. The CDR3 sequence is 14 residues long. Germline values: CDR1 MNHNY, CDR2 SVGAGI (reference sequence). The V and J ends lost 5 bases and 9 bases, in that order; junction bases with no gene match: 6. CDR3 DNA: TGTGCCAGCAGTCCGGGACAGGCAGGTTCACCCCTCCACTTT. Translated, it gives CASSPGQAGSPLHF.

Remarks on this clone: Other nucleotide sequences from this sample produce the same CDR3. This chain uses TRBV7-2 with TRBJ2-1, with D uncertain. Per germline, CDR1 SGHTA and CDR2 FQGNSA. Trimming pared 2 bases from V and 10 bases from J, leaving 6 bases between. This CDR3 comprises 11 residues. The CDR3 region has the DNA TGTGCCAGCAGCTTACCTGGGGAGCAGTTCTTC. Its translation is CASSLPGEQFF.

In its sample, this clone was seen a few times. The chain uses TRBV29-1 and TRBJ2-5; 7 nucleotides agree with TRBD1. The CDR3 runs 13 residues. V shed 3 bases and J 5 bases; nucleotides not matched to a gene: 6. Germline loops: CDR1 SQVTM, CDR2 ANQGSEA. CDR3 protein: CSVESQQGETQYF. The CDR3 nucleotides are TGCAGCGTTGAGTCCCAACAGGGGGAGACCCAGTACTTC.